This passage covers 29 T cell receptor beta chains from one sample sequenced in a study of T cells in Graves' hyperthyroidism and ophthalmopathy. What was amplified from RNA transcripts were TCR beta CDR3 regions. TCR CDR3 underwent first-round RT-PCR with the HTBI primer set. TCRdb re-called the multiplex PCR reads with MiXCR, one entry per CDR3 protein. The sample holds about half a million distinct CDR3 sequences; less than 25% are singletons and the top ten take less than 30%. Sequencing input: blood. The receptors originated from a man between 18 and 29 years old with Graves' hyperthyroidism.

The table lists this clonotype with a few counts. V usage is TRBV15 and J usage is TRBJ2-5; TRBD2 aligns across 9 bases. V was pared by 0 bases and J by 3 bases, with 8 bases of the junction left unmatched. This CDR3 is 17 amino acids long. Germline CDR1 LNHNV, CDR2 YYDKDF (reference sequence). The CDR3 DNA reads TGTGCCACCAGCAGAGATATTGGTAGCGGGGGTAAAGAGACCCAGTACTTC. Translated: CATSRDIGSGGKETQYF.

In its sample, this clonotype was seen many times. This rearrangement joins TRBV12-3 or TRBV12-4 to TRBJ1-1, with D possibly being TRBD1 (5 bases). The germline V and J ends were trimmed by 5 bases and 2 bases, with 18 bases remaining between them. There are 16 residues in the CDR3. For the CDR3, the DNA is TGTGCCAGCAGTGGGGGAGGTAACACCCAAAACACTGAAGCTTTCTTT. It yields the protein CASSGGGNTQNTEAFF.

Many counts were recorded for this clonotype. The V call is TRBV28, the J call TRBJ1-2; TRBD1 agrees at 9 bases. Germline V gene data show CDR1 as MDHEN and CDR2 as SYDVKM. J gave up 4 bases and V 3 bases, and 0 bases lay outside the gene matches. This CDR3 region has 13 residues. The CDR3 here is CASSLGQGYGYTF. CDR3 sequence (DNA): TGTGCCAGCAGTTTGGGACAGGGCTATGGCTACACCTTC.

V and J are TRBV12-3 or TRBV12-4 and TRBJ1-5; no clear D gene. The CDR3 runs 13 residues. V dropped 3 bases and J dropped 5 bases, with 8 bases sitting between them. CDR3: CASSFTTYQPQHF. The CDR3 DNA follows: TGTGCCAGCAGTTTTACAACCTATCAGCCCCAGCATTTT.

The chain recombines TRBV2 with TRBJ2-7, with 14 bases matching TRBD2. There are 15 residues in the CDR3. The V and J ends lost 7 bases and 6 bases, in that order; junction bases with no gene match: 8. Germline values: CDR1 SNHLY, CDR2 FYNNEI. Here the CDR3 reads CASTPLGLAGVEQYF. CDR3 sequence (DNA): TGTGCCAGCACCCCCTTGGGACTAGCGGGGGTCGAGCAGTACTTC. The full variable domain, in which reference TRBV2 and TRBJ2-7 provide the parts outside the CDR3, is EPEVTQTPSHQVTQMGQEVILRCVPISNHLYFYWYRQILGQKVEFLVSFYNNEISEKSEIFDDQFSVERPDGSNFTLKIRSTKLEDSAMYFCASTPLGLAGVEQYFGPGTRLTVT.

The CDR3 loop is CASRTGQGAYEQYF. In DNA, the CDR3 is TGTGCCAGCAGAACCGGACAGGGAGCCTACGAGCAGTACTTC. V is TRBV28 and J is TRBJ2-7; 8 bases fit TRBD1. CDR3 size: 14 residues. The germline V gene has CDR1 MDHEN and CDR2 SYDVKM. V trimming: 6 bases; J trimming: 2 bases; junction bases outside the gene matches: 6.

The table lists this clonotype with many counts. One end of the junction is discordant with germline, which a read error may explain. The chain uses TRBV28 and TRBJ2-5; D perhaps matches TRBD2 (5 bases). The CDR3 totals 16 residues. Germline V lookup: CDR1 MDHEN, CDR2 SYDVKM. CDR3 coding DNA: TGTGGCAGCAGTTTTAGTCCCCGAGGGAGAGGAGAGACCCAGTACTTC. Its translation is CGSSFSPRGRGETQYF. Supplemented by reference TRBV28 and TRBJ2-5, the full variable domain reads DVKVTQSSRYLVKRTGEKVFLECVQDMDHENMFWYRQDPGLGLRLIYFSYDVKMKEKGDIPEGYSVSREKKERFSLILESASTNQTSMYLCGSSFSPRGRGETQYFGPGTRLLVL.

V is TRBV27 and J is TRBJ1-1; D gene uncertain. The CDR3 runs to 12 residues. Germline lookup yields CDR1 MNHEY and CDR2 SMNVEV (reference sequence). The V and J ends lost 10 bases and 7 bases respectively, with 16 bases between them. In DNA, the CDR3 is TGTGCCATCGGGCCATTGATCATTGAAGCTTTCTTT. Translation gives CAIGPLIIEAFF.

The chain links TRBV20-1 to TRBJ2-5; D gene ambiguous. This CDR3 region has 13 residues. V was pared by 6 bases and J by 4 bases, with 15 bases between. Germline-derived CDR1 and CDR2 are DFQATT and SNEGSKA (reference sequence). CDR3 nucleotide sequence: TGCAGTGCCCCCTTGAGCTGGGGAGAGACCCAGTACTTC. Its translation: CSAPLSWGETQYF.

The J gene is TRBJ1-5, the V gene TRBV6-1; tentatively, D is TRBD1 (5 bases). V was cut by 2 bases and J by 0 bases, with 14 bases left in between. The CDR3 consists of 17 residues. Germline values: CDR1 MNHNS, CDR2 SASEGT. The CDR3 sequence: CASSERGSAYSNQPQHF. DNA for the CDR3: TGTGCCAGCAGTGAACGGGGGTCCGCTTATAGCAATCAGCCCCAGCATTTT.

This chain uses TRBV5-1 with TRBJ2-2; 9 bases are a match to TRBD1. Germline V gene lookup returns CDR1 SGHRS and CDR2 YFSETQ. J lost 6 bases, V lost 2 bases, and 11 bases had no gene match. The CDR3 has 17 amino acids. Here the CDR3 DNA reads TGCGCCAGCAGCTTACAGACCGGGACAGGGAAAGCCGGGGAGCTGTTTTTT. This codes for CASSLQTGTGKAGELFF. The full variable domain, completed using reference TRBV5-1 and TRBJ2-2, is KAGVTQTPRYLIKTRGQQVTLSCSPISGHRSVSWYQQTPGQGLQFLFEYFSETQRNKGNFPGRFSGRQFSNSRSEMNVSTLELGDSALYLCASSLQTGTGKAGELFFGEGSRLTVL.

This clonotype was seen repeatedly, ten times or more. The gene calls are TRBV12-5 and TRBJ1-5; D is uncertain. V was trimmed by 5 bases and J by 4 bases, leaving 12 bases between them. The CDR3 totals 14 residues. The V gene's germline CDR1 is LGHNT and CDR2 FRNRAP. CDR3 DNA: TGTGCTAGTGGTGCCGGGTCTAAAAATCAGCCCCAGCATTTT. It yields the protein CASGAGSKNQPQHF.

This clonotype was seen repeatedly, ten times or more. The genes are TRBV20-1 and TRBJ1-2, with 9 bases lining up with TRBD1. The CDR3 extends over 13 amino acids. V shed 5 bases, J shed 6 bases, and the junction held 7 bases outside the gene matches. Germline V gives CDR1 DFQATT, CDR2 SNEGSKA (reference sequence). CDR3 amino acids: CSAVDRGINGYTF. The CDR3 DNA follows: TGCAGTGCTGTTGACAGGGGGATAAATGGCTACACCTTC.

In this sample, this clonotype turned up once. The gene calls are TRBV10-3 and TRBJ2-2; D possibly corresponds to TRBD2 (6 bases). V was clipped by 1 base and J by 0 bases, with 15 bases between them. Germline loops: CDR1 ENHRY, CDR2 SYGVKD. The CDR3 runs to 18 residues. The DNA of the CDR3 is TGTGCCATCAGTGAGTGCTTCGGGAGCGGTCCGAACACCGGGGAGCTGTTTTTT. It yields the protein CAISECFGSGPNTGELFF.

This clonotype was detected ten times or more. The rearrangement uses TRBV11-1 and TRBJ1-1; 9 positions match TRBD1. This CDR3 is built from 14 residues. CDR1 is SGHAT, CDR2 FQDESV, per germline (reference sequence). The V segment lost 5 bases and the J segment 5 bases; nucleotides outside the gene matches: 6. For the CDR3, the DNA is TGTGCCAGCAGCGCACAGGGGGCAGGAACTGAAGCTTTCTTT. Translation gives CASSAQGAGTEAFF.

This clonotype was detected many times. This rearrangement joins TRBV6-1 to TRBJ2-4; the D call may be TRBD1 or TRBD2 (5 bases each). Trimming removed 7 bases from V and 1 base from J, with 20 bases in between. This CDR3 has 17 amino acids. The germline V gene encodes CDR1 MNHNS and CDR2 SASEGT. The CDR3 DNA reads as TGTGCCAGCACCTCCCCGGGGCTCAGGGATGCCAAAAACATTCAGTACTTC. Translated, it gives CASTSPGLRDAKNIQYF.

This clonotype was counted between two and nine times. J is TRBJ1-1 and V is TRBV4-1, with no clear D. This CDR3 comprises 12 residues. V lost 3 bases, J lost 9 bases, and 11 bases lay in between. CDR1 is MGHRA, CDR2 YSYEKL, per germline. The CDR3 DNA reads TGCGCCAGCAGCCAGCAAGAAGGGAAAGCTTTCTTT. It is translated as CASSQQEGKAFF.

In its sample, this clonotype was seen many times. The chain links TRBV12-3 or TRBV12-4 to TRBJ1-1; D unclear. V lost 7 bases and J lost 5, with 17 bases in between. The CDR3 consists of 14 residues. CDR3 in DNA: TGTGCCAGCACCTTGCCTTGGGCAAGGACTGAAGCTTTCTTT. This encodes CASTLPWARTEAFF.

In nucleotides, the CDR3 is TGTGCCAGCAGTTTGTCCGGGGGCCATCCCTACGAGCAGTACTTC. Translation gives CASSLSGGHPYEQYF. J is TRBJ2-7 and V is TRBV27; D could derive from TRBD1 or TRBD2 (6 bases each). V was cut by 3 bases and J by 2 bases, with 14 bases left in between. The CDR3 has 15 residues. Germline lookup yields CDR1 MNHEY and CDR2 SMNVEV (reference sequence).

This clonotype was seen repeatedly, ten times or more. The rearrangement links TRBV12-3 or TRBV12-4 to TRBJ1-2; weak D call: TRBD1 (5 bases). The CDR3 is 14 residues long. V lost 5 bases to trimming and J lost 0 bases, with 10 bases between them. The CDR3 sequence is CASSGGEANYGYTF. DNA of the CDR3: TGTGCCAGCAGTGGGGGGGAAGCTAACTATGGCTACACCTTC.

This clonotype showed up many times. The CDR3 loop reads CASSRGTGVQGETQYF. CDR3 nucleotide sequence: TGCGCCAGCAGCCGCGGGACAGGGGTCCAAGGGGAGACCCAGTACTTC. J is TRBJ2-5 and V is TRBV4-1, with 10 positions matching TRBD1. J was trimmed by 5 bases and V by 4 bases; bases with no gene match: 10. This CDR3 comprises 16 residues. CDR1 MGHRA and CDR2 YSYEKL come from the germline V gene.

This chain joins TRBV28 and TRBJ1-1; no definite D call. This CDR3 is built from 14 residues. Germline V gene data show CDR1 as MDHEN and CDR2 as SYDVKM. V was cut by 6 bases and J by 0 bases, with 11 bases left in between. In nucleotides, the CDR3 is TGTGCCAGCAGCCCACAGTCCCTGAACACTGAAGCTTTCTTT. This sequence encodes CASSPQSLNTEAFF.

In this sample, this clonotype turned up many times. The chain carries TRBV7-9 and TRBJ2-7, with 10 positions matching TRBD1. Unmatched junction bases numbered 1, after V lost 0 bases and J lost 2 bases. The CDR3 has 15 amino acids. Germline V gene sequence: CDR1 SEHNR, CDR2 FQNEAQ (reference sequence). The CDR3 nucleotides read TGTGCCAGCAGCTTAGCCGGGACAGGGGCCTACGAGCAGTACTTC. It translates to CASSLAGTGAYEQYF. Drawing the rest from reference TRBV7-9 and TRBJ2-7, the complete variable domain is DTGVSQNPRHKITKRGQNVTFRCDPISEHNRLYWYRQTLGQGPEFLTYFQNEAQLEKSRLLSDRFSAERPKGSFSTLEIQRTEQGDSAMYLCASSLAGTGAYEQYFGPGTRLTVT.

The chain has TRBV2 and TRBJ2-4; 8 positions match TRBD2. The germline V gene has CDR1 SNHLY and CDR2 FYNNEI. The CDR3 is 16 amino acids. Trimming took 10 bases from V and 0 from J; bases not matched to a gene: 11. CDR3 protein: CATQRETLLAKNIQYF. CDR3 nucleotides: TGTGCCACCCAGCGGGAGACCTTACTAGCCAAAAACATTCAGTACTTC.

The CDR3 loop is CASSYSPRSGSQETQYF. The CDR3 bases are TGTGCCAGCAGTTACTCCCCCCGGAGCGGGTCACAAGAGACCCAGTACTTC. The chain has TRBV6-2 or TRBV6-3 and TRBJ2-5, with D possibly TRBD2 on 6 matching bases. This CDR3 is built from 17 residues. The germline CDR1 and CDR2 sequences are MNHEY and SVGEGT. Trimming took off 0 bases at V and 2 bases at J, with 16 bases between the two ends.

This clonotype appeared many times. V usage is TRBV2 and J usage is TRBJ1-2; unclear D gene. Trimming pared 4 bases from V and 3 bases from J, leaving 9 bases between. CDR3 length equals 13 residues. Looked up from germline, CDR1 is SNHLY and CDR2 is FYNNEI. CDR3 in DNA: TGTGCCAGCAGTGGCCGTAGACACTATGGCTACACCTTC. It yields the protein CASSGRRHYGYTF.

The chain recombines TRBV9 with TRBJ2-5; 7 nucleotides line up with TRBD1. There are 15 residues in the CDR3. CDR1 is SGDLS and CDR2 is YYNGEE in the germline V gene. Trimming took 5 bases from V and 1 from J; bases not matched to a gene: 8. The chain's CDR3 is CASSTTGAPQETQYF. The CDR3 DNA follows: TGTGCCAGCAGTACAACAGGGGCCCCCCAAGAGACCCAGTACTTC.

This clonotype was recorded many times. The chain employs TRBV19 and TRBJ1-1; no clear D. V was pared by 5 bases and J by 3 bases, with 10 bases between. The germline V gene has CDR1 LNHDA and CDR2 SQIVND (reference sequence). The CDR3 consists of 13 residues. The CDR3: CASSLMWHTEAFF. In DNA form, the CDR3 reads TGTGCCAGTAGTCTAATGTGGCACACTGAAGCTTTCTTT.

This clonotype was counted a few times. This chain joins TRBV29-1 and TRBJ1-1; the match to TRBD1 covers 7 bases. The CDR3 sequence is 12 residues long. V shed 5 bases and J 3 bases; nucleotides not matched to a gene: 3. CDR1 and CDR2 from the germline V gene are SQVTM and ANQGSEA. Here the CDR3 reads CSVRQGYTEAFF. The CDR3 nucleotides are TGCAGCGTTCGACAGGGATACACTGAAGCTTTCTTT.